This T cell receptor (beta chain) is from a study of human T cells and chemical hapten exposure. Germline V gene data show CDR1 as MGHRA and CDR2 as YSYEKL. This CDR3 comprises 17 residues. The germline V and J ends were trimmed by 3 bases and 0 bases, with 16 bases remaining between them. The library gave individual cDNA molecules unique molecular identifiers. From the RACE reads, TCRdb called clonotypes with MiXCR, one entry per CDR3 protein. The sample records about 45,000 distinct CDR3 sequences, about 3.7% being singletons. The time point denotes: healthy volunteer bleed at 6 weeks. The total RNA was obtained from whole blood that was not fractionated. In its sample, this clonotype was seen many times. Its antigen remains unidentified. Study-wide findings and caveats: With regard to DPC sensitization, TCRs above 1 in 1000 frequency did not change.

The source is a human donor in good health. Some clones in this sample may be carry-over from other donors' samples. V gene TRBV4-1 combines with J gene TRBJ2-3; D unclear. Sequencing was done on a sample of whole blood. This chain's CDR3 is CASSHHDRSSSTDTQYF. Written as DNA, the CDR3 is TGCGCCAGCAGCCATCATGACCGATCGTCTAGCACAGATACGCAGTATTTT.